The 29 T cell receptor beta chains listed next were all sequenced from one sample in a study of blood T cell repertoires in COVID-19. Sequencing was performed with immunoSEQ multiplex PCR; in TCRdb, only in-frame clones are kept and a portion is missing. The repertoire holds 210,000 or so clones, with more than 70% as singletons. Specimen: peripheral blood. These receptors originate from a man aged 45-65 years with active or convalescent COVID-19.

This rearrangement joins TRBV19 to TRBJ1-2; TRBD1 is a possible D gene (5 bases). V was pared by 4 bases and J by 2 bases, with 14 bases between. This CDR3 region has 15 residues. The germline CDR1 and CDR2 sequences are LNHDA and SQIVND (reference sequence). Here the CDR3 DNA reads TGTGCCAGTAGTAGCGGGGCCTCCGGGAACTATGGCTACACCTTC. Amino acid sequence: CASSSGASGNYGYTF.

This clone was recorded once. The chain carries TRBV6-5 and TRBJ2-7; 8 bases match TRBD1. Germline V gene lookup returns CDR1 MNHEY and CDR2 SVGAGI. V lost 6 bases, J lost 2 bases, and 9 bases stayed unmatched. This CDR3 contains 15 residues. The CDR3 sequence is CASSDGDRLAYEQYF. Written as DNA, the CDR3 is TGTGCCAGCAGCGATGGGGACAGGCTCGCCTACGAGCAGTACTTC.

J is TRBJ2-3 and V is TRBV7-9; D remains unclear. Trimming removed 1 base at V and 2 bases at J, with 10 bases between. Germline V gives CDR1 SEHNR, CDR2 FQNEAQ (reference sequence). CDR3 length: 15 residues. The CDR3 nucleotides are TGTGCCAGCAGCTTAGAACGGTCCTTCACAGATACGCAGTATTTT. Residues: CASSLERSFTDTQYF.

The rearrangement links TRBV28 to TRBJ1-2, with 9 bases that match TRBD1. CDR1 and CDR2 from the germline V gene are MDHEN and SYDVKM. CDR3 size: 14 residues. After removal of 6 bases from V and 4 bases from J, the junction contained 6 bases not matched to a gene. The CDR3 region has the DNA TGTGCCAGCAGCTTCGGACAGGGGCGCTATGGCTACACCTTC. Its translation is CASSFGQGRYGYTF.

This chain joins TRBV6-5 and TRBJ2-7; 8 nucleotides line up with TRBD1. V gave up 2 bases and J gave up 6 bases; unmatched junction bases: 6. Germline values: CDR1 MNHEY, CDR2 SVGAGI. This CDR3 comprises 14 residues. This CDR3 reads CASSYGQGAREQYF. The CDR3 DNA follows: TGTGCCAGCAGTTACGGGCAGGGGGCGCGCGAGCAGTACTTC.

The gene calls are TRBV10-3 and TRBJ1-3; perhaps TRBD1 as D (5 bases). CDR1 and CDR2 (germline): ENHRY, SYGVKD. The CDR3 totals 15 residues. The germline V and J ends were trimmed by 10 bases and 0 bases, with 16 bases remaining between them. Written as DNA, the CDR3 is TGTGCCACCAGCATTAGACAGAACTCTGGAAACACCATATATTTT. Protein product: CATSIRQNSGNTIYF.

This clone has a handful of counts. The chain combines TRBV2 with TRBJ2-5, with D hard to call. The CDR3 sequence is 14 residues long. The V end was cut by 3 bases, the J end by 1 base, with 9 bases between. The germline V gene has CDR1 SNHLY and CDR2 FYNNEI. CDR3 protein: CASSDRRFQETQYF. Written as DNA, the CDR3 is TGTGCCAGCAGTGATCGGCGGTTCCAAGAGACCCAGTACTTC.

The rearrangement uses TRBV27 and TRBJ2-7; a possible D gene is TRBD2 (6 bases). V gave up 5 bases and J gave up 0 bases, with 11 bases separating them. This CDR3 has 14 amino acids. CDR1 MNHEY and CDR2 SMNVEV come from the germline V gene (reference sequence). As DNA, the CDR3 is TGTGCCAGCAGTCGGGACTCGATCTCCTACGAGCAGTACTTC. The encoded protein is CASSRDSISYEQYF.

In this sample, this clone turned up a few times. The chain has TRBV7-9 and TRBJ2-7; 9 nucleotides align to TRBD1. J was trimmed by 5 bases and V by 2 bases; bases with no gene match: 4. The CDR3 covers 14 residues. Germline CDR1 reads SEHNR; CDR2 reads FQNEAQ (reference sequence). The CDR3 bases are TGTGCCAGCAGCTTACCAGGACAGGGGCACGAGCAGTACTTC. It encodes CASSLPGQGHEQYF.

This chain connects TRBV27 to TRBJ1-5, with D maybe TRBD1 (6 bases). Trimming stripped 3 bases from V and 5 bases from J, with 14 bases between. The CDR3 runs 15 residues. CDR1 is MNHEY, CDR2 SMNVEV, per germline (reference sequence). The CDR3 bases are TGTGCCAGCAGTTTCCCCCGAGGGGGGGATCAGCCCCAGCATTTT. This sequence encodes CASSFPRGGDQPQHF.

The rearrangement links TRBV4-2 to TRBJ2-1; D is perhaps TRBD1 (5 bases). V was pared by 0 bases and J by 9 bases, with 15 bases between. Germline CDR1 is LGHNA and CDR2 is YNFKEQ. CDR3 length: 15 amino acids. CDR3 amino acids: CASSQDQGTVGEQFF. CDR3 sequence (DNA): TGTGCCAGCAGCCAAGATCAGGGTACCGTCGGTGAGCAGTTCTTC.

The rearrangement uses TRBV6-5 and TRBJ1-1; TRBD1 agrees at 10 bases. Germline trimming cut 6 bases from V and 5 bases from J; bases unmatched to any gene: 3. Germline V lookup: CDR1 MNHEY, CDR2 SVGAGI. The CDR3 runs to 13 residues. The CDR3 loop reads CASRGTGATEAFF. The DNA for the CDR3 is TGTGCCAGCAGGGGGACAGGGGCGACTGAAGCTTTCTTT.

The chain combines TRBV19 with TRBJ2-1, with a possible D match to TRBD1 (6 bases). Germline V gene lookup returns CDR1 LNHDA and CDR2 SQIVND (reference sequence). This CDR3 region has 15 residues. V was cut by 1 base and J by 5 bases, with 12 bases left in between. CDR3 sequence: CASSIGGTLDNEQFF. In DNA, the CDR3 is TGTGCCAGTAGTATAGGGGGGACATTAGACAATGAGCAGTTCTTC.

This clone was recorded only once. The gene calls are TRBV7-6 and TRBJ1-6; 7 positions match TRBD1. V shed 2 bases and J 7 bases; nucleotides not matched to a gene: 8. The CDR3 is 16 residues long. The germline gives CDR1 SGHVS, CDR2 FNYEAQ. The CDR3 bases are TGTGCCAGCAGCTTAAGAATGGGACAGTCCAATTCACCCCTCCACTTT. Protein sequence: CASSLRMGQSNSPLHF.

This chain connects TRBV4-3 to TRBJ1-4; TRBD1 matches 7 bases. CDR1 LGHNA and CDR2 YSLEER come from the germline V gene. CDR3 length equals 16 residues. V lost 0 bases, J lost 7 bases, and 8 bases stayed unmatched. CDR3: CASSQEGGRDSEKLFF. CDR3 nucleotides: TGCGCCAGCAGCCAAGAAGGGGGCAGGGATTCTGAAAAACTGTTTTTT.

For this clone: The sample carries other DNA sequences with the same CDR3. For the CDR3, the DNA is TGTGCCAGCAGTGAAGCGGGGGGTTGGGGCTACACCTTC. It encodes CASSEAGGWGYTF. V is TRBV2 and J is TRBJ1-2; possibly TRBD1 for D (5 bases). This CDR3 spans 13 amino acids. V was pared by 0 bases and J by 8 bases, with 10 bases between. From germline, CDR1 is SNHLY and CDR2 FYNNEI.

The chain employs TRBV9 and TRBJ1-3; D call uncertain. Germline V gene lookup returns CDR1 SGDLS and CDR2 YYNGEE. The CDR3 consists of 16 residues. The ends were cut back, 4 bases at V and 4 bases at J, with 18 bases in the middle. The DNA for the CDR3 is TGTGCCAGCAGCACTTTGAGGAGGGAAAACGGAAACACCATATATTTT. It yields the protein CASSTLRRENGNTIYF. The variable domain in full, completed from reference TRBV9 and TRBJ1-3, reads DSGVTQTPKHLITATGQRVTLRCSPRSGDLSVYWYQQSLDQGLQFLIQYYNGEERAKGNILERFSAQQFPDLHSELNLSSLELGDSALYFCASSTLRRENGNTIYFGEGSWLTVV.

The gene calls are TRBV6-5 and TRBJ2-7, with 10 bases identical to TRBD2. Germline-derived CDR1 and CDR2 are MNHEY and SVGAGI. Trimming removed 7 bases from V and 7 bases from J; junction bases left unmatched: 10. This CDR3 comprises 14 residues. The DNA for the CDR3 is TGTGCCAGCACGCCCCTAGCGGGAGTCGGTGAGCAGTACTTC. Translated: CASTPLAGVGEQYF.

This sequence joins TRBV5-1 and TRBJ2-3; TRBD1 agrees at 9 bases. Germline trimming cut 4 bases from V and 6 bases from J; bases unmatched to any gene: 6. Germline CDR1 SGHRS, CDR2 YFSETQ. The length of the CDR3 is 14 residues. The CDR3 reads CASSTGQGWDTQYF. The CDR3, as DNA: TGCGCCAGCAGCACGGGACAGGGTTGGGATACGCAGTATTTT.

The chain uses TRBV5-1 and TRBJ1-2, with D tentatively TRBD1 (6 bases). V lost 1 base, J lost 2 bases, and 21 bases lay in between. Per germline, CDR1 SGHRS and CDR2 YFSETQ. The CDR3 length is 18 residues. CDR3 residues: CASSLRGGRQLVNYGYTF. As DNA, the CDR3 is TGCGCCAGCAGCTTGAGGGGGGGCCGGCAGCTAGTAAACTATGGCTACACCTTC.

This chain links TRBV7-2 with TRBJ2-5; TRBD2 matches 9 bases. The V gene's germline CDR1 is SGHTA and CDR2 FQGNSA. With 1 base clipped from V and 5 bases from J, the junction kept 5 bases outside the gene matches. The CDR3 loop spans 15 amino acids. CDR3 residues: CASSLGGGAAETQYF. The CDR3 bases are TGTGCCAGCAGCTTAGGCGGGGGGGCCGCGGAGACCCAGTACTTC.

The chain couples TRBV4-1 to TRBJ2-4; 7 positions match TRBD2. This CDR3 is 15 amino acids long. V dropped 3 bases and J dropped 5; count of bases not matched to a gene: 7. Germline CDR1 and CDR2: MGHRA and YSYEKL. CDR3: CASSQAPGGENIQYF. The CDR3 region has the DNA TGCGCCAGCAGCCAGGCCCCGGGAGGCGAAAACATTCAGTACTTC.

The J gene is TRBJ1-4, the V gene TRBV2; D gene unclear. Germline assignment: CDR1 SNHLY and CDR2 FYNNEI. V was shortened by 4 bases and J by 6 bases, with 9 bases between the two germline ends. This CDR3 has 13 amino acids. As DNA, the CDR3 is TGTGCCAGCAGTGGGGCAGATCATGAAAAACTGTTTTTT. Protein: CASSGADHEKLFF.

The V and J genes are TRBV11-2 and TRBJ1-2; the D is unclear. Trimming left V 0 bases short and J 3 bases short, with 5 bases between. Germline V gene sequence: CDR1 SGHAT, CDR2 FQNNGV. This CDR3 is built from 13 residues. The CDR3 sequence is CASSLDRDYGYTF. The CDR3 DNA reads TGTGCCAGCAGCTTAGATAGAGACTATGGCTACACCTTC.

This clone was seen ten or more times. The V and J genes are TRBV10-2 and TRBJ1-5; 7 nucleotides align to TRBD1. Germline lookup yields CDR1 WSHSY and CDR2 SAAADI. Germline trimming cut 2 bases from V and 3 bases from J; bases unmatched to any gene: 4. This CDR3 region has 15 residues. CDR3 in DNA: TGCGCCAGCAGTGAGGCCGGGACAGCCAATCAGCCCCAGCATTTT. Translated: CASSEAGTANQPQHF.

This chain uses TRBV29-1 with TRBJ2-7; 8 nucleotides align to TRBD1. Germline loops: CDR1 SQVTM, CDR2 ANQGSEA. V gave up 4 bases and J gave up 5 bases; unmatched junction bases: 10. CDR3 length: 14 residues. CDR3 nucleotide sequence: TGCAGCGTTGGAAGGCAGGGGGCAGGGAACGAGCAGTACTTC. Translated: CSVGRQGAGNEQYF.

This clone has just one count. This rearrangement joins TRBV19 to TRBJ1-4; D uncertain. Deletions cut 5 bases from V and 5 bases from J, with 12 bases between. Germline values: CDR1 LNHDA, CDR2 SQIVND (reference sequence). This CDR3 has 14 amino acids. As DNA, the CDR3 is TGTGCCAGTAGTCCTACGGACTGGAATGAAAAACTGTTTTTT. The encoded protein is CASSPTDWNEKLFF.

This clone appeared a single time. This CDR3 is CASSITGSQPQHF. CDR3 nucleotides: TGTGCCAGTAGTATTACAGGGTCCCAGCCCCAGCATTTT. This chain uses TRBV19 with TRBJ1-5, with D possibly being TRBD1 (6 bases). V lost 3 bases to trimming and J lost 7 bases, with 10 bases between them. CDR1 and CDR2 (germline): LNHDA, SQIVND (reference sequence). The CDR3 is made up of 13 amino acids.

The chain carries TRBV4-1 and TRBJ2-3; D is undetermined. The CDR3 covers 15 residues. The V and J ends lost 2 bases and 4 bases respectively, with 13 bases between them. Germline V gene lookup returns CDR1 MGHRA and CDR2 YSYEKL. The CDR3 DNA sequence: TGCGCCAGCAGCCAACCTCCTTGGAGTGCAGATACGCAGTATTTT. The encoded protein is CASSQPPWSADTQYF.